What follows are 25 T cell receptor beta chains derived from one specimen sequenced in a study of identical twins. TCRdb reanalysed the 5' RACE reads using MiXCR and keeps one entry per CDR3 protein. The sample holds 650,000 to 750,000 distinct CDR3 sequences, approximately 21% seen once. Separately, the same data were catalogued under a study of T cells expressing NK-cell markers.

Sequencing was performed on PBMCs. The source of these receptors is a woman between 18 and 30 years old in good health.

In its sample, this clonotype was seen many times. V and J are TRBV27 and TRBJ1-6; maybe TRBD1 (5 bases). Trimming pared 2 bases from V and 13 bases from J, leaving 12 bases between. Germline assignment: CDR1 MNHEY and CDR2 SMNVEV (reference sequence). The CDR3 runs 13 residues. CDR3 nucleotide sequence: TGTGCCAGCAGTTTAGTGGGGACCTCTCCCCTCCACTTT. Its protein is CASSLVGTSPLHF.

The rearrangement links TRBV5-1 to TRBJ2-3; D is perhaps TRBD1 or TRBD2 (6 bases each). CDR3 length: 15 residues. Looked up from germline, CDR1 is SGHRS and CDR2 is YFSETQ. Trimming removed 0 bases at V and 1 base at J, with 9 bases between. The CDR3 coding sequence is TGCGCCAGCAGCTTGGCCCGGGGGCGCACAGATACGCAGTATTTT. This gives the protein CASSLARGRTDTQYF.

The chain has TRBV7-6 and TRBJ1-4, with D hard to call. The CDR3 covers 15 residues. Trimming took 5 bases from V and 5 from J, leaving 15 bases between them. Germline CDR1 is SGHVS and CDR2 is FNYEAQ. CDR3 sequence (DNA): TGTGCCAGCAGCCGGGCGGGCCTAGGGAATGAAAAACTGTTTTTT. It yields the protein CASSRAGLGNEKLFF.

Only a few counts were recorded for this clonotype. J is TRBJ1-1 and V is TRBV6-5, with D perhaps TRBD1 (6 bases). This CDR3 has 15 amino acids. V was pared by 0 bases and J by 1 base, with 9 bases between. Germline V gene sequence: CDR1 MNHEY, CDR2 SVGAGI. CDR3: CASSYSQGANTEAFF. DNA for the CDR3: TGTGCCAGCAGTTACTCACAGGGAGCGAACACTGAAGCTTTCTTT.

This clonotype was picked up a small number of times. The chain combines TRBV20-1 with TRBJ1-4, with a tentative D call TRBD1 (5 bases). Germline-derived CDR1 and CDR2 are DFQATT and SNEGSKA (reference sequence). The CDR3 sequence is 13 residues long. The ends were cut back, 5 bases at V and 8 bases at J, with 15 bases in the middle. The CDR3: CSAPRQSDEKLFF. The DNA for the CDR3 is TGCAGTGCTCCTAGACAGAGCGACGAAAAACTGTTTTTT.

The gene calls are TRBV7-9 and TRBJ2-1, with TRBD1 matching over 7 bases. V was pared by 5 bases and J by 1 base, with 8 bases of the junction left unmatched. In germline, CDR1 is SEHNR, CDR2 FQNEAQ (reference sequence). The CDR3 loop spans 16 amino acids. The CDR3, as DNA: TGTGCCAGCAGCGGTCGACAGGGCGGATCCTACAATGAGCAGTTCTTC. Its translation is CASSGRQGGSYNEQFF.

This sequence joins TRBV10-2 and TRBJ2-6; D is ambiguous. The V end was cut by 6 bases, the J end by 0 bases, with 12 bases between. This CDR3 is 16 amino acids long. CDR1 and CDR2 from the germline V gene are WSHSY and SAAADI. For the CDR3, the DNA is TGCGCCAGCAGGTTTTCCCTGAGCTCTGGGGCCAACGTCCTGACTTTC. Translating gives CASRFSLSSGANVLTF.

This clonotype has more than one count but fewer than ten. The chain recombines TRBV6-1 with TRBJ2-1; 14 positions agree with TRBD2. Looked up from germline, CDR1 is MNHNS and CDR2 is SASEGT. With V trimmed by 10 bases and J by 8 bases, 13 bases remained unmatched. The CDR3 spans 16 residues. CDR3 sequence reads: CATTRLAGGYLDEQFF. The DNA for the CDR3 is TGTGCCACTACACGACTAGCGGGGGGGTACCTAGATGAGCAGTTCTTC.

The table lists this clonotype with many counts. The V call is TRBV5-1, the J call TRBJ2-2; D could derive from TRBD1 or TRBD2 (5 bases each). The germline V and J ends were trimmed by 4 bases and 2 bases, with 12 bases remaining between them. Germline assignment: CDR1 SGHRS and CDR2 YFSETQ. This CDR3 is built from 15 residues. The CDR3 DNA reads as TGCGCCAGCAGCCCCGGGACGGTTAACACCGGGGAGCTGTTTTTT. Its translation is CASSPGTVNTGELFF.

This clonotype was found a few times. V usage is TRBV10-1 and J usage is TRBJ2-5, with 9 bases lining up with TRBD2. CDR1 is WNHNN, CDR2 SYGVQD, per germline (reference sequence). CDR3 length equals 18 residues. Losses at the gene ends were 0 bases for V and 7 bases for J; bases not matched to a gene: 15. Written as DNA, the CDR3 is TGCGCCAGCAGTGAGTCGATACCAAGCGGGAGGTATTACGGGACCCAGTACTTC. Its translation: CASSESIPSGRYYGTQYF.

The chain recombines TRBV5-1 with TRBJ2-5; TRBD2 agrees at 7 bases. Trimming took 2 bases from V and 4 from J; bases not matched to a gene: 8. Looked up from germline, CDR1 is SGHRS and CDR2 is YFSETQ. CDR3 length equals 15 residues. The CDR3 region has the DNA TGCGCCAGCAGCTTCTACGGACTAGTCCGAGAGACCCAGTACTTC. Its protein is CASSFYGLVRETQYF.

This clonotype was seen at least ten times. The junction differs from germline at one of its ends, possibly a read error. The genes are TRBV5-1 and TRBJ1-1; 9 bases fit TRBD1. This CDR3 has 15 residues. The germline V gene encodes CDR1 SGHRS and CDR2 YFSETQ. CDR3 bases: TGTGCCAGCAGTCTGGACAGGGGCAGGAACACTGAAGCTTTCTTT. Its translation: CASSLDRGRNTEAFF. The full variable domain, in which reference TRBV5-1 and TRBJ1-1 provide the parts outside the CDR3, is KAGVTQTPRYLIKTRGQQVTLSCSPISGHRSVSWYQQTPGQGLQFLFEYFSETQRNKGNFPGRFSGRQFSNSRSEMNVSTLELGDSALYLCASSLDRGRNTEAFFGQGTRLTVV.

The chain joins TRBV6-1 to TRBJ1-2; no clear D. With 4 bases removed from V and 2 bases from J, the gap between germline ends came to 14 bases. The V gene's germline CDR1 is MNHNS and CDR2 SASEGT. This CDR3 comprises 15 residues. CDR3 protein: CASSGTQMANYGYTF. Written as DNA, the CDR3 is TGTGCCAGCAGTGGAACCCAAATGGCGAACTATGGCTACACCTTC.

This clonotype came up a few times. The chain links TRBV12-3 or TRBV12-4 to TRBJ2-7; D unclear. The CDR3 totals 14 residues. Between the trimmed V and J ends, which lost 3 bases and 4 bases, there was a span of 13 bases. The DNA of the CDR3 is TGTGCCAGCAGTTTTCGGCCGGAGTTGTACGAGCAGTACTTC. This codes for CASSFRPELYEQYF.

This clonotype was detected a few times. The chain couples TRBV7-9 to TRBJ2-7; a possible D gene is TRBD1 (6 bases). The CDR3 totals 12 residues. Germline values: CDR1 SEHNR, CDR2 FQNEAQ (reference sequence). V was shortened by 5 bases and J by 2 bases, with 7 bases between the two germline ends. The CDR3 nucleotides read TGTGCCAGCAGCAAGGGGGCCTACGAGCAGTACTTC. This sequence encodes CASSKGAYEQYF.

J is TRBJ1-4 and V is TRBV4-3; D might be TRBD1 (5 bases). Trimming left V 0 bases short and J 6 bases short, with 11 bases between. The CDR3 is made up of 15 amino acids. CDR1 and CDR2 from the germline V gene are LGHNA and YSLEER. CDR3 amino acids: CASSQEGRGDEKLFF. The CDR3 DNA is TGCGCCAGCAGCCAAGAGGGTAGAGGGGATGAAAAACTGTTTTTT.

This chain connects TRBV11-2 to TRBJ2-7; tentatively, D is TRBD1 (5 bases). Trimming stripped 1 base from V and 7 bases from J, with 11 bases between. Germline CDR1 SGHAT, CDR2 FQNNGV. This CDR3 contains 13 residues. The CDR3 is CASSLAQGQEQYF. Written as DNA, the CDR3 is TGTGCCAGCAGCTTAGCTCAGGGTCAGGAGCAGTACTTC.

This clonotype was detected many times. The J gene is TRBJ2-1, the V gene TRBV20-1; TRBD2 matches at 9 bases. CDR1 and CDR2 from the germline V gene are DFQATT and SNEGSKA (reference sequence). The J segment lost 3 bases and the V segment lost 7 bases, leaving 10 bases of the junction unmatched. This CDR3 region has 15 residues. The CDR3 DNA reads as TGCAGTGTCCTAGGGCTGCGGGGGGGCTACAATGAGCAGTTCTTC. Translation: CSVLGLRGGYNEQFF.

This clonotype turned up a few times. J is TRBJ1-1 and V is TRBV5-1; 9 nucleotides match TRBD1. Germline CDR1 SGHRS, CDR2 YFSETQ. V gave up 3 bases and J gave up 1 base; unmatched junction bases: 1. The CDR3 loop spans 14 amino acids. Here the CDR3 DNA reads TGCGCCAGCAGCTGGGACAGGGAGAACACTGAAGCTTTCTTT. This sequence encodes CASSWDRENTEAFF.

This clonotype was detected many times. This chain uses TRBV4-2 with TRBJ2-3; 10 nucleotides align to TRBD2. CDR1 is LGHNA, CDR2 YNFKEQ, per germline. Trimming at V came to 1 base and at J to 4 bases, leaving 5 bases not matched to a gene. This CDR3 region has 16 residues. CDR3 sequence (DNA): TGTGCCAGCAGCCAAGGTGGAGCGGGAGGGGCAGATACGCAGTATTTT. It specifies CASSQGGAGGADTQYF.

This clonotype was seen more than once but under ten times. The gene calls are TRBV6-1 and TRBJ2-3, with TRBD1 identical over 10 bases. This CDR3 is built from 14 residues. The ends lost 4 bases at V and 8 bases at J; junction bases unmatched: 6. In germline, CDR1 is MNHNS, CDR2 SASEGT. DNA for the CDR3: TGTGCCAGCAGTGGGGGACAGGGGTTGGGTACGCAGTATTTT. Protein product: CASSGGQGLGTQYF.

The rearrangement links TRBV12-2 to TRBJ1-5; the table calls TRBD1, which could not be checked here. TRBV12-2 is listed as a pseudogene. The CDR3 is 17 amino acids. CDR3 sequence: CASRSNPTEMRGQPQHF. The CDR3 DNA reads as TGTGCAAGTCGCTCGAACCCGACAGAGATGCGTGGGCAGCCCCAGCATTTT.

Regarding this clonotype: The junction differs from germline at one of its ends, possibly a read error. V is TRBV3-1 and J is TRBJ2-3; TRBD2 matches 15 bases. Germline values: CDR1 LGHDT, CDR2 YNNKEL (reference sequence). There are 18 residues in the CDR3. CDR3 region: CTSSRGLAGGKSTDTQYF. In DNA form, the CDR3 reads TGTACCAGCAGCCGAGGACTAGCGGGGGGGAAGAGCACAGATACGCAGTATTTT.

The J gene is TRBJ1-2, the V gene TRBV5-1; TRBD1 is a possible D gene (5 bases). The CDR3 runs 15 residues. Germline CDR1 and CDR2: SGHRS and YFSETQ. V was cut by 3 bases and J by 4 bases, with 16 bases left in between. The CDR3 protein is CASSSIAGTGYGYTF. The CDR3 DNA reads TGCGCCAGCAGCTCCATCGCCGGGACGGGCTATGGCTACACCTTC. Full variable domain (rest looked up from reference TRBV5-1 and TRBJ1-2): KAGVTQTPRYLIKTRGQQVTLSCSPISGHRSVSWYQQTPGQGLQFLFEYFSETQRNKGNFPGRFSGRQFSNSRSEMNVSTLELGDSALYLCASSSIAGTGYGYTFGSGTRLTVV.

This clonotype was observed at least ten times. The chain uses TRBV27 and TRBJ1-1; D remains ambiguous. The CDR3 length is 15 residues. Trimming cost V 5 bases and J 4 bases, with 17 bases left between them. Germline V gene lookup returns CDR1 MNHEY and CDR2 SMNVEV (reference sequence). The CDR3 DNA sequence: TGTGCCAGCAGTCCCCCAAAGGGCTGGAGCACTGAAGCTTTCTTT. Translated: CASSPPKGWSTEAFF.